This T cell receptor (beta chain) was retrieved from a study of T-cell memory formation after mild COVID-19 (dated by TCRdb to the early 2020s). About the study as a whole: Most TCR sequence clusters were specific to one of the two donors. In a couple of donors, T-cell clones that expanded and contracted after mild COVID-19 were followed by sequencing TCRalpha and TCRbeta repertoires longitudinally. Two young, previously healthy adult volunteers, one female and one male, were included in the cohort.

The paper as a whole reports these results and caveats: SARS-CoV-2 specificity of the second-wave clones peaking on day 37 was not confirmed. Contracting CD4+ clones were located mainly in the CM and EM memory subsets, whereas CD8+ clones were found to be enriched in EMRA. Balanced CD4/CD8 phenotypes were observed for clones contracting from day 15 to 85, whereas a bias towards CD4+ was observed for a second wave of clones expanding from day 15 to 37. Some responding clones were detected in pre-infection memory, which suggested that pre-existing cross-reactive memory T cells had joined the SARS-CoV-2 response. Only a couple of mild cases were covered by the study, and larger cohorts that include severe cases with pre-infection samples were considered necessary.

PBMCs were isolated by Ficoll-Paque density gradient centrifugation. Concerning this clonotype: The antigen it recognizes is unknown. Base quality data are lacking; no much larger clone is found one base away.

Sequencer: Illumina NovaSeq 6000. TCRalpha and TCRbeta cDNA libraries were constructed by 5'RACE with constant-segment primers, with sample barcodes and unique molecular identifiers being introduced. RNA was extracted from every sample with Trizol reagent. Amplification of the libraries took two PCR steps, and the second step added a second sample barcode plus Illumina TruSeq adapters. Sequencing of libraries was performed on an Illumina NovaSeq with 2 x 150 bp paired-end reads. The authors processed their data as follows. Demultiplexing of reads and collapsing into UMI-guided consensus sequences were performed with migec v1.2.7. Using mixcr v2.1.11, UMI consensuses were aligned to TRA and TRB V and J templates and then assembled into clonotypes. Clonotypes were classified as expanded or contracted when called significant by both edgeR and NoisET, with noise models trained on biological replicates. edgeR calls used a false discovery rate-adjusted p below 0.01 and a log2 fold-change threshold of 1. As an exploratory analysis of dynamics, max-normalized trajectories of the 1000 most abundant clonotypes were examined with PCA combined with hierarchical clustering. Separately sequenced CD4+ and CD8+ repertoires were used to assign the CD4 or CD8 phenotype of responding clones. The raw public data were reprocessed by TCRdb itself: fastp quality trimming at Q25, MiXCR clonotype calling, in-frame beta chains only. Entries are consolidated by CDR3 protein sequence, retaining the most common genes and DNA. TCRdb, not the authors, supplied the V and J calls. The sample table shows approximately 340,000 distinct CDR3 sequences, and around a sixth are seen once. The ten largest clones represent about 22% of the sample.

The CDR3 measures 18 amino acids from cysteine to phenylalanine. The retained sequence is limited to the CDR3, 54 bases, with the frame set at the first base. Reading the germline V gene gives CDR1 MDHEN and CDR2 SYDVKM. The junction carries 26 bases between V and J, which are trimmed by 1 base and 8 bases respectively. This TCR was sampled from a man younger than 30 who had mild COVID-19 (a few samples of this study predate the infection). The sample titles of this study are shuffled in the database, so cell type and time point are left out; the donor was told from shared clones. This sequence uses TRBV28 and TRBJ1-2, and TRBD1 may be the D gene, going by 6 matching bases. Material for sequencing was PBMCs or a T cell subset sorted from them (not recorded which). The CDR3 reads CASSLYRTDNLQRRGYTF. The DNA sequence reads TGTGCCAGCAGTTTATACAGGACAGACAACTTACAAAGGCGGGGCTACACCTTC.